The rows below give T cell receptor beta chains drawn from one sample of a study of identical twins. One entry per CDR3 protein, called by TCRdb with MiXCR from the 5' RACE reads. The sample has approximately 280,000 distinct CDR3 sequences, under 9.5% seen once. This same sample was also taken into another study, of yellow fever vaccine responses in identical twins.

Sequencing was carried out using memory (CD45RO+) T cells sorted from blood. These receptors were taken from a woman aged 18-35 years in good health. Each CDR3 is given with its conserved first and last residue. A D gene is named only where the DNA matches it firmly. Expanded clones are given a class, and other clones once, few, many or no size at all.

J gene: TRBJ2-1
D gene: .
clone size: .
V gene: TRBV12-3/TRBV12-4
CDR3 protein: CASSLRGRNYNEQFF
CDR3 DNA: TGTGCCAGCAGTTTACGAGGGCGGAACTACAATGAGCAGTTCTTC

J gene: TRBJ1-1
D gene: .
clone size: .
V gene: TRBV20-1
CDR3 protein: CSARTANTEAFF
CDR3 DNA: TGCAGTGCAAGGACAGCCAACACTGAAGCTTTCTTT

J gene: TRBJ1-2
D gene: .
clone size: few
V gene: TRBV4-1
CDR3 protein: CASSQDGTGNYGYTF
CDR3 DNA: TGCGCCAGCAGCCAAGATGGTACAGGGAACTATGGCTACACCTTC

J gene: TRBJ2-1
D gene: TRBD2
clone size: .
V gene: TRBV20-1
CDR3 protein: CSATLREGGYNEQFF
CDR3 DNA: TGCAGTGCTACTTTACGGGAGGGAGGCTACAATGAGCAGTTCTTC

J gene: TRBJ2-4
D gene: .
clone size: .
V gene: TRBV2
CDR3 protein: CASSEWQVLAKNIQYF
CDR3 DNA: TGTGCCAGCAGTGAATGGCAGGTACTAGCCAAAAACATTCAGTACTTC

J gene: TRBJ1-1
D gene: .
clone size: .
V gene: TRBV28
CDR3 protein: CASSLLQNEAFF
CDR3 DNA: TGTGCCAGCAGTTTATTGCAGAATGAAGCTTTCTTT

J gene: TRBJ2-4
D gene: .
clone size: many
V gene: TRBV11-2
CDR3 protein: CASSLDPGKNIQYF
CDR3 DNA: TGTGCCAGCAGCTTAGATCCGGGAAAAAACATTCAGTACTTC

J gene: TRBJ2-1
D gene: TRBD2
clone size: many
V gene: TRBV10-3
CDR3 protein: CAISGGGPLDEQFF
CDR3 DNA: TGTGCCATCAGTGGCGGGGGACCCTTGGATGAGCAGTTCTTC

J gene: TRBJ1-5
D gene: .
clone size: many
V gene: TRBV12-3/TRBV12-4
CDR3 protein: CASSPSALRQPQHF
CDR3 DNA: TGTGCCAGCAGCCCCAGCGCACTACGGCAGCCCCAGCATTTT

J gene: TRBJ2-2
D gene: .
clone size: many
V gene: TRBV2
CDR3 protein: CASKLDRNTGELFF
CDR3 DNA: TGTGCCAGCAAATTAGACAGGAACACCGGGGAGCTGTTTTTT

J gene: TRBJ2-1
D gene: TRBD1
clone size: many
V gene: TRBV5-1
CDR3 protein: CASSLTGTGGWDEQFF
CDR3 DNA: TGCGCCAGCAGCTTGACCGGGACAGGGGGTTGGGATGAGCAGTTCTTC

J gene: TRBJ1-5
D gene: TRBD1
clone size: .
V gene: TRBV7-2
CDR3 protein: CASSLVGGQGEPQHF
CDR3 DNA: TGTGCCAGCAGCTTAGTGGGGGGACAGGGAGAGCCCCAGCATTTT

J gene: TRBJ2-5
D gene: .
clone size: many
V gene: TRBV20-1
CDR3 protein: CSAREGRGSETQYF
CDR3 DNA: TGCAGTGCTAGAGAGGGTAGGGGTTCAGAGACCCAGTACTTC

J gene: TRBJ1-5
D gene: TRBD1
clone size: .
V gene: TRBV28
CDR3 protein: CASSLIDRDNQPQHF
CDR3 DNA: TGTGCCAGCAGTTTAATCGACAGGGACAATCAGCCCCAGCATTTT

J gene: TRBJ1-5
D gene: TRBD1
clone size: many
V gene: TRBV12-3/TRBV12-4
CDR3 protein: CASSLARTGPNQPQHF
CDR3 DNA: TGTGCCAGCAGTTTGGCTCGGACAGGTCCCAATCAGCCCCAGCATTTT

J gene: TRBJ1-2
D gene: .
clone size: .
V gene: TRBV12-3/TRBV12-4
CDR3 protein: CASSATRAAVSGYTF
CDR3 DNA: TGTGCCAGCAGCGCCACAAGGGCCGCCGTGAGTGGCTACACCTTC

J gene: TRBJ2-7
D gene: TRBD2
clone size: .
V gene: TRBV28
CDR3 protein: CASSLNPLAGGREQYF
CDR3 DNA: TGTGCCAGCAGTTTAAACCCTCTAGCGGGAGGGCGGGAGCAGTACTTC

J gene: TRBJ2-1
D gene: .
clone size: few
V gene: TRBV10-3
CDR3 protein: CAISDVSSYNEQFF
CDR3 DNA: TGTGCCATCAGTGACGTCAGCTCCTACAATGAGCAGTTCTTC

J gene: TRBJ1-1
D gene: .
clone size: few
V gene: TRBV7-3
CDR3 protein: CASSLLIF
CDR3 DNA: TGTGCCAGCAGCTTATTAATCTTT

J gene: TRBJ2-7
D gene: .
clone size: many
V gene: TRBV29-1
CDR3 protein: CSVADGSYEQYF
CDR3 DNA: TGCAGCGTTGCTGACGGGTCCTACGAGCAGTACTTC

J gene: TRBJ2-1
D gene: TRBD2
clone size: many
V gene: TRBV5-1
CDR3 protein: CASSSGGTSDYNEQFF
CDR3 DNA: TGCGCCAGCAGCTCAGGGGGGACTAGCGACTACAATGAGCAGTTCTTC

J gene: TRBJ2-3
D gene: .
clone size: few
V gene: TRBV10-2
CDR3 protein: CASSEVGRITDTQYF
CDR3 DNA: TGCGCCAGCAGTGAGGTCGGCAGGATCACAGATACGCAGTATTTT

J gene: TRBJ2-7
D gene: TRBD1
clone size: .
V gene: TRBV7-2
CDR3 protein: CASSLVGQGTYEQYF
CDR3 DNA: TGTGCCAGCAGCTTAGTGGGACAGGGTACCTACGAGCAGTACTTC

J gene: TRBJ2-1
D gene: TRBD2
clone size: many
V gene: TRBV24-1
CDR3 protein: CATSDPTSGRSYNEQFF
CDR3 DNA: TGTGCCACCAGTGATCCTACTAGCGGGAGATCCTACAATGAGCAGTTCTTC

J gene: TRBJ1-1
D gene: .
clone size: few
V gene: TRBV5-5
CDR3 protein: CASSYRVMVEAFF
CDR3 DNA: TGTGCCAGCAGTTACAGGGTAATGGTTGAAGCTTTCTTT

J gene: TRBJ1-4
D gene: .
clone size: few
V gene: TRBV25-1
CDR3 protein: CASSVKRGVGEKLFF
CDR3 DNA: TGTGCCAGCAGTGTAAAGCGAGGGGTGGGAGAAAAACTGTTTTTT

J gene: TRBJ2-1
D gene: TRBD2
clone size: .
V gene: TRBV9
CDR3 protein: CASSVVAGIQVNEQFF
CDR3 DNA: TGTGCCAGCAGCGTTGTAGCGGGAATTCAGGTCAATGAGCAGTTCTTC

J gene: TRBJ1-5
D gene: .
clone size: few
V gene: TRBV7-2
CDR3 protein: CASSLYAEGNQPQHF
CDR3 DNA: TGTGCCAGCAGCTTATACGCGGAGGGCAATCAGCCCCAGCATTTT

J gene: TRBJ2-2
D gene: .
clone size: many
V gene: TRBV4-1
CDR3 protein: CASSQASRDTGELFF
CDR3 DNA: TGTGCCAGCAGCCAGGCTAGCAGGGACACCGGGGAGCTGTTTTTT

J gene: TRBJ1-6
D gene: .
clone size: many
V gene: TRBV2
CDR3 protein: CASTKLEVSPLHF
CDR3 DNA: TGTGCCAGCACGAAACTGGAGGTTTCACCCCTCCACTTT

J gene: TRBJ1-5
D gene: .
clone size: many
V gene: TRBV27
CDR3 protein: CASSFSANSNQPQHF
CDR3 DNA: TGTGCCAGCAGTTTTTCAGCTAATAGCAATCAGCCCCAGCATTTT

J gene: TRBJ1-2
D gene: .
clone size: many
V gene: TRBV12-3/TRBV12-4
CDR3 protein: CASSFTRSYGYTF
CDR3 DNA: TGTGCCAGCAGTTTCACGAGGAGCTATGGCTACACCTTC

J gene: TRBJ1-2
D gene: .
clone size: once
V gene: TRBV6-5
CDR3 protein: CASSYPPDSYGYTF
CDR3 DNA: TGTGCCAGCAGTTACCCCCCCGACAGCTATGGCTACACCTTC

J gene: TRBJ2-1
D gene: .
clone size: few
V gene: TRBV24-1
CDR3 protein: CATSFHNEQFF
CDR3 DNA: TGTGCCACCAGTTTCCACAATGAGCAGTTCTTC

J gene: TRBJ1-2
D gene: .
clone size: .
V gene: TRBV10-3
CDR3 protein: CAISGTPISTGENYGYTF
CDR3 DNA: TGTGCCATCAGTGGGACCCCGATATCGACAGGAGAGAACTATGGCTACACCTTC

J gene: TRBJ1-1
D gene: TRBD1
clone size: .
V gene: TRBV28
CDR3 protein: CASSLTGQGGTEAFF
CDR3 DNA: TGTGCCAGCAGTTTAACTGGACAGGGTGGCACTGAAGCTTTCTTT

J gene: TRBJ1-5
D gene: .
clone size: .
V gene: TRBV12-3/TRBV12-4
CDR3 protein: CASSLGSTASNQPQHF
CDR3 DNA: TGTGCCAGCAGTTTAGGGTCGACAGCTAGCAATCAGCCCCAGCATTTT

J gene: TRBJ2-3
D gene: TRBD2
clone size: few
V gene: TRBV5-1
CDR3 protein: CASSTSGGPTDTQYF
CDR3 DNA: TGCGCCAGCAGCACTAGCGGGGGGCCTACAGATACGCAGTATTTT

J gene: TRBJ2-5
D gene: TRBD2
clone size: many
V gene: TRBV20-1
CDR3 protein: CSARSSGETQYF
CDR3 DNA: TGCAGTGCTAGGTCTAGCGGAGAGACCCAGTACTTC

J gene: TRBJ1-1
D gene: .
clone size: .
V gene: TRBV2
CDR3 protein: CASRVQGGMNTEAFF
CDR3 DNA: TGTGCCAGCAGGGTTCAAGGGGGTATGAACACTGAAGCTTTCTTT

J gene: TRBJ2-1
D gene: TRBD2
clone size: .
V gene: TRBV10-2
CDR3 protein: CASSEVIAGGNEQFF
CDR3 DNA: TGCGCCAGCAGTGAGGTGATAGCGGGGGGCAATGAGCAGTTCTTC

J gene: TRBJ2-2
D gene: TRBD2
clone size: many
V gene: TRBV14
CDR3 protein: CASSQVEAGLTGELFF
CDR3 DNA: TGTGCCAGCAGCCAAGTTGAAGCGGGACTCACCGGGGAGCTGTTTTTT

J gene: TRBJ1-2
D gene: .
clone size: many
V gene: TRBV29-1
CDR3 protein: CSGGTQNGYGYTF
CDR3 DNA: TGCAGCGGGGGGACGCAGAATGGCTATGGCTACACCTTC

J gene: TRBJ2-5
D gene: .
clone size: few
V gene: TRBV24-1
CDR3 protein: CATSDSDRFLRETQYF
CDR3 DNA: TGTGCCACCAGTGATTCGGACAGATTCTTAAGAGAGACCCAGTACTTC

J gene: TRBJ2-1
D gene: .
clone size: few
V gene: TRBV3-1
CDR3 protein: CASRQGQTRREFF
CDR3 DNA: TGTGCCAGCAGGCAAGGCCAAACTAGGCGGGAATTCTTC

J gene: TRBJ1-1
D gene: .
clone size: many
V gene: TRBV5-1
CDR3 protein: CASSLAVSWTEAFF
CDR3 DNA: TGCGCCAGCAGCTTGGCCGTTTCCTGGACTGAAGCTTTCTTT

J gene: TRBJ1-5
D gene: .
clone size: many
V gene: TRBV6-9
CDR3 protein: CASSYQGREGDQPQHF
CDR3 DNA: TGTGCCAGCAGTTATCAGGGCAGGGAAGGGGATCAGCCCCAGCATTTT

J gene: TRBJ2-4
D gene: .
clone size: many
V gene: TRBV29-1
CDR3 protein: CSVEGQTKNIQYF
CDR3 DNA: TGCAGCGTTGAGGGGCAGACTAAAAACATTCAGTACTTC

J gene: TRBJ1-2
D gene: .
clone size: .
V gene: TRBV9
CDR3 protein: CASSTSSESYGYTF
CDR3 DNA: TGTGCCAGCAGCACAAGTTCAGAGAGCTATGGCTACACCTTC

J gene: TRBJ1-1
D gene: .
clone size: .
V gene: TRBV20-1
CDR3 protein: CSARDEGEKRAFF
CDR3 DNA: TGCAGTGCTAGAGATGAGGGTGAGAAGCGGGCTTTCTTT

J gene: TRBJ1-1
D gene: TRBD1
clone size: many
V gene: TRBV11-2
CDR3 protein: CASSAPYRGRNEAFF
CDR3 DNA: TGTGCCAGCAGCGCACCGTACAGGGGGCGGAATGAAGCTTTCTTT

J gene: TRBJ1-5
D gene: .
clone size: .
V gene: TRBV20-1
CDR3 protein: CSAEDGSGNQPQHF
CDR3 DNA: TGCAGTGCAGAAGACGGGAGCGGCAATCAGCCCCAGCATTTT

J gene: TRBJ2-7
D gene: TRBD1
clone size: .
V gene: TRBV20-1
CDR3 protein: CSAKGQGLSYEQYF
CDR3 DNA: TGCAGTGCTAAGGGACAGGGCCTCTCCTACGAGCAGTACTTC

J gene: TRBJ1-1
D gene: .
clone size: few
V gene: TRBV28
CDR3 protein: CASTAGRNTEAFF
CDR3 DNA: TGTGCCAGCACGGCGGGAAGGAACACTGAAGCTTTCTTT

J gene: TRBJ2-1
D gene: .
clone size: .
V gene: TRBV20-1
CDR3 protein: CSARGSSHEQFF
CDR3 DNA: TGCAGTGCTAGAGGCAGTAGCCATGAGCAGTTCTTC